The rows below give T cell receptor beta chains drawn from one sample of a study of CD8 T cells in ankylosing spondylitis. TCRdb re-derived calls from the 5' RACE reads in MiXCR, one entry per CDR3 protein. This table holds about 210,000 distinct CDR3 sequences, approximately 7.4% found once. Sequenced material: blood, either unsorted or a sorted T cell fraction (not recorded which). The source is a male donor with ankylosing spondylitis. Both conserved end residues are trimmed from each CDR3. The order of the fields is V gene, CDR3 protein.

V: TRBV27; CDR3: ASSPLAGLNNEQF
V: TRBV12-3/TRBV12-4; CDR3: ASSSLGGFNYGYT
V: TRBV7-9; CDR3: ASSLGGDSSYEQY
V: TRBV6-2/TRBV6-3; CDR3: ASSYSNVGRNEQF
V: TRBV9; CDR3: ASSGGRGFSYEQY
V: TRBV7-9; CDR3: ASRRTRDNEQF
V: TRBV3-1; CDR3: ASSQGGGGLASYEQY
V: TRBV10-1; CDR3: ASSESTGWEQY
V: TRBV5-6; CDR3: ASSLVTGVDTGELF
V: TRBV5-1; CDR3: ASSGFGESTEAF
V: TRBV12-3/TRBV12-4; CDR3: ASSGIDTNEQF
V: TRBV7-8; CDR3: ASSLAGYRGSLF
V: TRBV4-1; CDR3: ASSQSTGVFYEQY
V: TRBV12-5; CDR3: ASGLGYYNEQF
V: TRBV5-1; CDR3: ASSSTSGAPGAQY
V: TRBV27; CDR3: ASSLYGNGRETQY
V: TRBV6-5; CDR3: ASSYFGNYYEQY
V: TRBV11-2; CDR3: ASSLFWGGVGEVETDTQY
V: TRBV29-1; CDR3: SVAGTSGILWNIQY
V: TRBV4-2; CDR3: ASSQQGNYGYT
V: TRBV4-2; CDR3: ASSQGLAWGEQY
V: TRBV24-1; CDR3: ATSESGTGRADTQY
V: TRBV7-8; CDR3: ASSLVSENNYGYT
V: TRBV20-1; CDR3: SARGGEGNQPQH
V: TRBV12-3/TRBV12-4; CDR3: ASSSAGVGDTQY
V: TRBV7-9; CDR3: ASSTGLAGVRGEQF
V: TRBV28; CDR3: ASSTPWGRSYNEQF
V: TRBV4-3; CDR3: ASSSGTSGSPYEQY
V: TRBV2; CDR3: AICYSVSRSGRVGEQY